These 27 T cell receptor beta chains share one sample of origin, sequenced in a study of cytomegalovirus exposure and HLA in healthy donors. Both 60 Vbeta primers and 13 Jbeta primers went into the PCR. Method: immunoSEQ multiplex PCR; TCRdb's copy keeps in-frame clones and lacks some. The table shows roughly 190,000 clones, with roughly 87% occurring only once. The specimen sequenced was PBMCs. These receptors were obtained from a boy under 10 years old in good health and CMV-seronegative.

This clone was detected once. Other nucleotide sequences from this sample produce the same CDR3. The CDR3 coding sequence is TGTGCCAGCAGCTCAACGGGGGCAGATACGCAGTATTTT. It encodes CASSSTGADTQYF. The chain employs TRBV5-6 and TRBJ2-3, with D possibly matching TRBD2 (6 bases). V was clipped by 3 bases and J by 4 bases, with 9 bases between them. From germline, CDR1 is SGHDT and CDR2 YYEEEE. The CDR3 runs 13 residues.

This sequence joins TRBV14 and TRBJ2-1, with a possible D match to TRBD1 (6 bases). The germline V and J ends were trimmed by 4 bases and 6 bases, with 10 bases remaining between them. The CDR3 runs 13 residues. Germline values: CDR1 SGHDN, CDR2 FVKESK. The CDR3: CASSLGQLNEQFF. The DNA of the CDR3 is TGTGCCAGCAGCCTAGGACAGCTCAATGAGCAGTTCTTC.

This chain links TRBV2 with TRBJ2-7; D is unresolved. The CDR3 loop spans 15 amino acids. V lost 2 bases and J 2 bases, leaving 13 bases between the germline ends. Germline V gene lookup returns CDR1 SNHLY and CDR2 FYNNEI. The CDR3 region is CASSESRLSTYEQYF. The CDR3 nucleotides read TGTGCCAGCAGTGAAAGCCGCCTGTCCACCTACGAGCAGTACTTC.

The chain recombines TRBV9 with TRBJ1-4; 7 bases match TRBD1. Germline V CDR1 and CDR2: SGDLS, YYNGEE. The J segment lost 3 bases and the V segment lost 3 bases, leaving 8 bases of the junction unmatched. This CDR3 has 16 residues. Here the CDR3 DNA reads TGTGCCAGCAGCGCCTCGCCCGGACAGGCTAATGAAAAACTGTTTTTT. It codes for CASSASPGQANEKLFF.

The chain employs TRBV7-8 and TRBJ2-7, with D possibly matching TRBD2 (5 bases). CDR3 length: 15 amino acids. Between the trimmed V and J ends, which lost 1 base and 0 bases, there was a span of 10 bases. The germline V gene encodes CDR1 SGHVS and CDR2 FQNEAQ. CDR3 sequence: CASSLGREISYEQYF. In nucleotides, the CDR3 is TGTGCCAGCAGCTTAGGTCGGGAAATCTCCTACGAGCAGTACTTC.

This chain joins TRBV28 and TRBJ1-4, with D maybe TRBD1 (6 bases). V was clipped by 5 bases and J by 4 bases, with 11 bases between them. Germline CDR1 MDHEN, CDR2 SYDVKM. The CDR3 sequence is 14 residues long. CDR3 amino acids: CASSPGQSNEKLFF. CDR3 sequence (DNA): TGTGCCAGCAGTCCAGGACAGAGTAATGAAAAACTGTTTTTT.

The gene calls are TRBV7-6 and TRBJ2-5, with 10 bases that match TRBD2. V shed 1 base and J 4 bases; nucleotides not matched to a gene: 9. Germline CDR1 SGHVS, CDR2 FNYEAQ. The CDR3 length is 17 residues. CDR3 DNA sequence: TGTGCCAGCAGCTTAGGAACAGCGGGAGGGCCGCTAGAGACCCAGTACTTC. Its translation is CASSLGTAGGPLETQYF.

This sequence joins TRBV19 and TRBJ2-7; 8 bases map to TRBD1. Trimming at V came to 5 bases and at J to 5 bases, leaving 2 bases not matched to a gene. This CDR3 region has 12 residues. Germline CDR1 reads LNHDA; CDR2 reads SQIVND (reference sequence). CDR3 sequence reads: CASSAQGDEQYF. The CDR3 DNA follows: TGTGCCAGTAGTGCACAGGGGGACGAGCAGTACTTC.

Here the CDR3 DNA reads TGTGCCAGCAGTGAAGGAGGGGGCAACGTAGCTGAAGCTTTCTTT. It yields the protein CASSEGGGNVAEAFF. The V and J genes are TRBV25-1 and TRBJ1-1; TRBD1 matches 7 bases. V was pared by 2 bases and J by 6 bases, with 9 bases of the junction left unmatched. Per germline, CDR1 MGHDK and CDR2 SYGVNS. This CDR3 has 15 amino acids. Using reference TRBV25-1 and TRBJ1-1 for the parts outside the CDR3, the full variable domain is EADIYQTPRYLVIGTGKKITLECSQTMGHDKMYWYQQDPGMELHLIHYSYGVNSTEKGDLSSESTVSRIRTEHFPLTLESARPSHTSQYLCASSEGGGNVAEAFFGQGTRLTVV.

The CDR3, as DNA: TGCGCCAGCAGCTTGGTCCCGGATCAATACAGGGCCCTCTATAATTCACCCCTCCACTTT. Translated: CASSLVPDQYRALYNSPLHF. The chain couples TRBV5-1 to TRBJ1-6, with a weak D call TRBD1 (6 bases). Trimming pared 0 bases from V and 3 bases from J, leaving 22 bases between. From germline, CDR1 is SGHRS and CDR2 YFSETQ. This CDR3 has 20 residues. The complete variable domain, with remaining parts taken from reference TRBV5-1 and TRBJ1-6, reads KAGVTQTPRYLIKTRGQQVTLSCSPISGHRSVSWYQQTPGQGLQFLFEYFSETQRNKGNFPGRFSGRQFSNSRSEMNVSTLELGDSALYLCASSLVPDQYRALYNSPLHFGNGTRLTVT.

V gene TRBV5-6 combines with J gene TRBJ2-1; TRBD2 matches at 11 bases. The length of the CDR3 is 15 residues. Germline V CDR1 and CDR2: SGHDT, YYEEEE. Trimming took 4 bases from V and 8 from J; bases not matched to a gene: 8. The CDR3 reads CASSPTGTSGDEQFF. The CDR3 nucleotides read TGTGCCAGCAGCCCAACGGGGACTAGCGGTGATGAGCAGTTCTTC.

This clone appeared a single time. This sequence joins TRBV6-5 and TRBJ2-2; 7 nucleotides line up with TRBD1. The CDR3 totals 15 residues. V dropped 8 bases and J dropped 5; count of bases not matched to a gene: 11. From germline, CDR1 is MNHEY and CDR2 SVGAGI. Written as DNA, the CDR3 is TGTGCCAGCCGATCTACAGGGGCGAGTACCGGGGAGCTGTTTTTT. Translated: CASRSTGASTGELFF.

The chain has TRBV27 and TRBJ1-2; 8 bases agree with TRBD1. The V and J ends lost 7 bases and 10 bases, in that order; junction bases with no gene match: 17. This CDR3 region has 15 residues. Per germline, CDR1 MNHEY and CDR2 SMNVEV (reference sequence). The CDR3 sequence: CASTSPSGDRLVYTF. Here the CDR3 DNA reads TGTGCCAGCACCTCCCCCTCCGGGGACAGGTTGGTCTACACCTTC.

The chain employs TRBV30 and TRBJ2-5, with 8 bases matching TRBD2. The CDR3 runs 17 residues. Trimming took 2 bases from V and 0 from J; bases not matched to a gene: 11. Germline V CDR1 and CDR2: GTSNPN, SVGIG (reference sequence). CDR3 bases: TGTGCCTGGAGTCGGGGGGGGCCCGATCCGTACCAAGAGACCCAGTACTTC. Its translation: CAWSRGGPDPYQETQYF.

The chain joins TRBV7-8 to TRBJ1-3; D remains unclear. Trimming took off 11 bases at V and 0 bases at J, with 8 bases between the two ends. The germline V gene encodes CDR1 SGHVS and CDR2 FQNEAQ. The length of the CDR3 is 12 residues. In DNA form, the CDR3 reads TGTGCCTCGGGAGACTCTGGAAACACCATATATTTT. Translated, it gives CASGDSGNTIYF. The full variable domain, in which reference TRBV7-8 and TRBJ1-3 provide the parts outside the CDR3, is GAGVSQSPRYKVAKRGQDVALRCDPISGHVSLFWYQQALGQGPEFLTYFQNEAQLDKSGLPSDRFFAERPEGSVSTLKIQRTQQEDSAVYLCASGDSGNTIYFGEGSWLTVV.

The sample holds a few counts of this clone. The genes are TRBV4-2 and TRBJ1-5; D is unclear. The CDR3 consists of 14 residues. The V end was cut by 1 base, the J end by 5 bases, with 9 bases between. From germline, CDR1 is LGHNA and CDR2 YNFKEQ. The CDR3 sequence is CASSQGFRDQPQHF. CDR3 coding DNA: TGTGCCAGCAGCCAAGGTTTCCGGGATCAGCCCCAGCATTTT.

V is TRBV10-3 and J is TRBJ1-4, with no clear D. CDR1 and CDR2 from the germline V gene are ENHRY and SYGVKD. V lost 6 bases to trimming and J lost 4 bases, with 9 bases between them. This CDR3 is built from 13 residues. CDR3 protein: CAIRRELNEKLFF. In DNA, the CDR3 is TGTGCCATCAGGAGGGAACTTAATGAAAAACTGTTTTTT.

This chain links TRBV7-9 with TRBJ1-2, with D hard to call. CDR3 length: 15 amino acids. The germline V gene has CDR1 SEHNR and CDR2 FQNEAQ (reference sequence). V lost 1 base and J lost 5, with 14 bases in between. CDR3 protein: CASSLEVTELYGYTF. CDR3 DNA: TGTGCCAGCAGCTTAGAAGTAACAGAATTGTATGGCTACACCTTC.

DNA for the CDR3: TGTGCCAGCAGCAAAAGTGTACTAGCGGGAGGGAGGGGTAACACCGGGGAGCTGTTTTTT. Translating gives CASSKSVLAGGRGNTGELFF. The V and J genes are TRBV21-1 and TRBJ2-2; the table's D call of TRBD2 was not tested on the DNA. TRBV21-1 is listed as a pseudogene. CDR3 length equals 20 residues.

The rearrangement uses TRBV4-1 and TRBJ2-1; TRBD1 matches at 7 bases. V lost 3 bases and J lost 8; bases outside the gene matches: 13. Germline V gene lookup returns CDR1 MGHRA and CDR2 YSYEKL. This CDR3 comprises 16 residues. CDR3 protein: CASSHSGTAPMHEQFF. CDR3 sequence (DNA): TGCGCCAGCAGCCACTCCGGGACAGCCCCTATGCATGAGCAGTTCTTC.

This clone was counted ten times or more. The V and J genes are TRBV4-2 and TRBJ2-2, with 11 bases matching TRBD2. There are 15 residues in the CDR3. Germline V gene data show CDR1 as LGHNA and CDR2 as YNFKEQ. With V trimmed by 4 bases and J by 3 bases, 1 base remained unmatched. The CDR3 region is CASSPLAGDTGELFF. The CDR3 DNA is TGTGCCAGCAGCCCACTAGCGGGAGACACCGGGGAGCTGTTTTTT.

The V gene is TRBV6-7, the J gene TRBJ1-4; 9 bases line up with TRBD1. TRBV6-7 is known as an ORF, though its function is uncertain. CDR3 size: 18 residues. The V gene end was trimmed by 2 bases and the J gene end by 7 bases; junction bases not matched to a gene: 14. The CDR3 spells CASSYPFPGQGRVEKLFF. The CDR3 coding sequence is TGTGCCAGCAGTTACCCGTTCCCGGGACAGGGTCGAGTTGAAAAACTGTTTTTT.

This clone turned up a few times. This chain joins TRBV7-7 and TRBJ1-5; no definite D call. Germline lookup yields CDR1 SSHAT and CDR2 FNYEAQ (reference sequence). The CDR3 sequence is 13 residues long. Trimming shortened V by 5 bases and J by 3 bases, and 8 bases separated the two germline ends. Here the CDR3 reads CASSRDYNQPQHF. Here the CDR3 DNA reads TGTGCCAGCAGCAGAGATTACAATCAGCCCCAGCATTTT.

The CDR3 protein is CASSIYGGGFTEAFF. The CDR3 DNA reads TGTGCCAGCAGTATTTATGGAGGCGGCTTCACTGAAGCTTTCTTT. The chain combines TRBV27 with TRBJ1-1; D remains ambiguous. Per the germline V gene, CDR1 is MNHEY and CDR2 is SMNVEV (reference sequence). This CDR3 spans 15 amino acids. V dropped 5 bases and J dropped 4 bases, with 17 bases sitting between them.

This sequence joins TRBV6-5 and TRBJ2-7, with a tentative D call TRBD2 (6 bases). Germline V gene data show CDR1 as MNHEY and CDR2 as SVGAGI. This CDR3 spans 12 amino acids. Deletions cut 8 bases from V and 6 bases from J, with 14 bases between. Here the CDR3 DNA reads TGTGCCAGCTCTGGGGCCGGGGGCGAGCAGTACTTC. Amino acids: CASSGAGGEQYF.

The V and J genes are TRBV4-1 and TRBJ2-1, with 8 bases matching TRBD2. The CDR3 spans 17 residues. V shed 1 base and J 7 bases; nucleotides not matched to a gene: 12. Germline CDR1 is MGHRA and CDR2 is YSYEKL. The CDR3 spells CASSQGPSSGLGNEQFF. The DNA of the CDR3 is TGCGCCAGCAGCCAAGGCCCCTCTAGCGGGTTAGGAAATGAGCAGTTCTTC.

The J gene is TRBJ2-7, the V gene TRBV7-6; D not certain. CDR1 is SGHVS, CDR2 FNYEAQ, per germline. This CDR3 is built from 13 residues. Trimming stripped 1 base from V and 5 bases from J, with 9 bases between. For the CDR3, the DNA is TGTGCCAGCAGCTTAGTCCCCCCAAACGAGCAGTACTTC. The encoded protein is CASSLVPPNEQYF.